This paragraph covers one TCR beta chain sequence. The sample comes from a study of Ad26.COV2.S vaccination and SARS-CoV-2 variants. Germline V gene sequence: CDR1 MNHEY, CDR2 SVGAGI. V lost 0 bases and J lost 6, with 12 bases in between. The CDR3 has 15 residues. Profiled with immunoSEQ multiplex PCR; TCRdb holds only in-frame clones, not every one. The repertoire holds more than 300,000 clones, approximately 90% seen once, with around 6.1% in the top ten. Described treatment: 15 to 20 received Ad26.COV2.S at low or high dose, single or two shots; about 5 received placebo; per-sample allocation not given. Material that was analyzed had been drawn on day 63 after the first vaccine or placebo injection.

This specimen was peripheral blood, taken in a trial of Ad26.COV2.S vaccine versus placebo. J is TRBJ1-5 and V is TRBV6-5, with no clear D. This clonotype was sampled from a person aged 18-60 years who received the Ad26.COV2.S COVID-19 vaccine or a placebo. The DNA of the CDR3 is TGTGCCAGCAGTTACTCCTTCGGTAGCGGTCAGCCCCAGCATTTT. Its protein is CASSYSFGSGQPQHF.